These 23 T cell receptor beta chains share one sample of origin, sequenced in a study of T cell responses to AZD1222 COVID-19 vaccine. Profiling relied on immunoSEQ multiplex PCR, and the TCRdb table lists in-frame clones only, not all of them. The table shows about 75,000 clones, with around 86% occurring only once. The specimen comprised peripheral blood, sampled 28 days after the second AZD1222 dose. Receptors were obtained from an adult who received the AZD1222 COVID-19 vaccine.

V usage is TRBV28 and J usage is TRBJ1-1; D is perhaps TRBD1 (6 bases). This CDR3 has 12 residues. Germline CDR1 and CDR2: MDHEN and SYDVKM. Trimming cost V 10 bases and J 0 bases, with 9 bases left between them. Here the CDR3 reads CAIQGLNTEAFF. The CDR3 DNA sequence: TGTGCCATACAGGGCCTGAACACTGAAGCTTTCTTT. Combining the CDR3 with reference TRBV28 and TRBJ1-1 gives the whole variable domain DVKVTQSSRYLVKRTGEKVFLECVQDMDHENMFWYRQDPGLGLRLIYFSYDVKMKEKGDIPEGYSVSREKKERFSLILESASTNQTSMYLCAIQGLNTEAFFGQGTRLTVV.

The chain combines TRBV6-1 with TRBJ1-1; a possible D gene is TRBD1 (5 bases). V dropped 0 bases and J dropped 5 bases, with 7 bases sitting between them. The CDR3 is 13 residues long. Germline V CDR1 and CDR2: MNHNS, SASEGT. The CDR3 DNA reads TGTGCCAGCAGTGAAGCTTGGGGGACTGAAGCTTTCTTT. Encoded protein: CASSEAWGTEAFF.

The chain joins TRBV25-1 to TRBJ2-2; D gene unclear. The germline gives CDR1 MGHDK, CDR2 SYGVNS. The germline V and J ends were trimmed by 4 bases and 7 bases, with 7 bases remaining between them. CDR3 length: 12 amino acids. CDR3 loop: CASSVLSGELFF. DNA of the CDR3: TGTGCCAGCAGTGTACTCAGCGGGGAGCTGTTTTTT.

Regarding this clone: An end of the junction differs from the germline gene, which may be a read error. This chain uses TRBV6-1 with TRBJ2-7; unclear D gene. The CDR3 length is 12 residues. From germline, CDR1 is MNHNS and CDR2 SASEGT. The CDR3 sequence is CASNENIHEQYF. DNA of the CDR3: TGTGCCAGCAATGAAAACATCCACGAGCAGTACTTC.

This clone has just a few counts. The J gene is TRBJ1-1, the V gene TRBV5-1; no clear D gene. Germline V gene sequence: CDR1 SGHRS, CDR2 YFSETQ. Trimming left V 5 bases short and J 1 base short, with 12 bases between. The CDR3 contains 14 residues. The CDR3 is CASSDSRPNTEAFF. In nucleotides, the CDR3 is TGCGCCAGCAGTGATTCCAGACCGAACACTGAAGCTTTCTTT.

The chain employs TRBV10-3 and TRBJ1-1; TRBD1 might be the D (5 bases). V was shortened by 8 bases and J by 3 bases, with 13 bases between the two germline ends. CDR3 length: 13 residues. Looked up from germline, CDR1 is ENHRY and CDR2 is SYGVKD. CDR3 nucleotide sequence: TGTGCCATCGGCCCACGGGGGGACACTGAAGCTTTCTTT. Translation: CAIGPRGDTEAFF.

The chain employs TRBV30 and TRBJ2-2; weak D call: TRBD1 (6 bases). CDR3 length: 14 amino acids. V lost 0 bases, J lost 5 bases, and 10 bases lay in between. CDR1 GTSNPN and CDR2 SVGIG come from the germline V gene (reference sequence). The CDR3 loop is CAWSVGRGTGELFF. The CDR3 DNA is TGTGCCTGGAGTGTAGGTAGGGGGACCGGGGAGCTGTTTTTT.

This clone came up once. The V gene is TRBV28, the J gene TRBJ1-2; 7 nucleotides line up with TRBD1. CDR1 and CDR2 from the germline V gene are MDHEN and SYDVKM. The CDR3 has 13 residues. V lost 5 bases to trimming and J lost 3 bases; unmatched junction nucleotides: 3. The CDR3 reads CASSTGVYYGYTF. DNA for the CDR3: TGTGCCAGCAGTACAGGGGTATACTATGGCTACACCTTC.

The CDR3 here is CASSVVGTAFAPDTQYF. DNA for the CDR3: TGTGCCAGCAGCGTAGTAGGGACAGCCTTCGCTCCAGATACGCAGTATTTT. This chain links TRBV9 with TRBJ2-3; 7 bases map to TRBD1. Looked up from germline, CDR1 is SGDLS and CDR2 is YYNGEE. The CDR3 totals 17 residues. The J segment lost 4 bases and the V segment lost 0 bases, leaving 11 bases of the junction unmatched.

The chain recombines TRBV6-6 with TRBJ1-6; 10 nucleotides match TRBD1. This CDR3 is built from 17 residues. In germline, CDR1 is MNHNY, CDR2 SVGAGI (reference sequence). The V segment lost 5 bases and the J segment 8 bases; nucleotides outside the gene matches: 12. The CDR3 region has the DNA TGTGCCAGCAGTCGACAGGGGGCGAGGGGGACGGATTCACCCCTCCACTTT. The encoded protein is CASSRQGARGTDSPLHF.

The gene calls are TRBV6-5 and TRBJ1-4, with D possibly matching TRBD1 (6 bases). This CDR3 contains 14 residues. Trimming took 6 bases from V and 7 from J, leaving 15 bases between them. The V gene's germline CDR1 is MNHEY and CDR2 SVGAGI. CDR3 in amino acids: CASRLPGGIEKLFF. DNA of the CDR3: TGTGCCAGCAGACTTCCCGGGGGCATTGAAAAACTGTTTTTT.

The table lists this clone with a count of one. The sample contains more than one DNA sequence encoding this CDR3. The chain recombines TRBV18 with TRBJ2-3; D is unresolved. The CDR3 contains 13 residues. Trimming removed 0 bases from V and 4 bases from J, with 5 bases in between. CDR1 is KGHSH and CDR2 is LQKENI in the germline V gene. The CDR3 sequence: CASSPPGADTQYF. CDR3 nucleotides: TGTGCCAGCTCACCACCTGGCGCAGATACGCAGTATTTT.

The V gene is TRBV12-5, the J gene TRBJ2-7; no clear D gene. Germline CDR1 is LGHNT and CDR2 is FRNRAP. This CDR3 is 15 amino acids long. V was trimmed by 6 bases and J by 3 bases, leaving 18 bases between them. The CDR3 nucleotides are TGTGCTAGTGGCCCTGGGTCAGTCCTCGGCTACGAGCAGTACTTC. It is translated as CASGPGSVLGYEQYF.

This clone was detected only a few times. The chain links TRBV30 to TRBJ2-3, with D perhaps TRBD2 (5 bases). The CDR3 is made up of 11 amino acids. Per the germline V gene, CDR1 is GTSNPN and CDR2 is SVGIG (reference sequence). The CDR3 DNA sequence: TGTGTCTTATGGACCCAGCGGACGCAGTATTTT. It codes for CVLWTQRTQYF. The variable domain in full, completed from reference TRBV30 and TRBJ2-3, reads SQTIHQWPATLVQPVGSPLSLECTVEGTSNPNLYWYRQAAGRGLQLLFYSVGIGQISSEVPQNLSASRPQDRQFILSSKKLLLSDSGFYLCVLWTQRTQYFGPGTRLTVL.

The chain couples TRBV27 to TRBJ2-3; 8 positions match TRBD1. CDR3 length: 17 amino acids. J was trimmed by 6 bases and V by 6 bases; bases with no gene match: 17. CDR1 and CDR2 (germline): MNHEY, SMNVEV (reference sequence). This CDR3 is CASRTPFDIRGPDTQYF. The DNA of the CDR3 is TGTGCCAGCAGGACCCCGTTTGACATCAGGGGGCCGGATACGCAGTATTTT.

The chain carries TRBV3-1 (or the pseudogene TRBV3-2) and TRBJ1-5, with TRBD1 as a possible D gene (6 bases). Trimming left V 0 bases short and J 3 bases short, with 9 bases between. The CDR3 has 15 residues. CDR1 LGHDT and CDR2 YNNKEL come from the germline V gene (reference sequence). CDR3 sequence (DNA): TGTGCCAGCAGCCAAGATACAGGGAACAATCAGCCCCAGCATTTT. Encoded protein: CASSQDTGNNQPQHF.

The rearrangement links TRBV2 to TRBJ1-4; D unclear. The V end lost 5 bases, the J end lost 5 bases, and 15 bases lay between the germline ends. The CDR3 runs to 15 residues. CDR1 is SNHLY, CDR2 FYNNEI, per germline. DNA of the CDR3: TGTGCCAGCAGTATCCACCGGAATCCGAATGAAAAACTGTTTTTT. It yields the protein CASSIHRNPNEKLFF. Full variable domain (remainder filled in from reference TRBV2 and TRBJ1-4): EPEVTQTPSHQVTQMGQEVILRCVPISNHLYFYWYRQILGQKVEFLVSFYNNEISEKSEIFDDQFSVERPDGSNFTLKIRSTKLEDSAMYFCASSIHRNPNEKLFFGSGTQLSVL.

This clone appeared a few times. CDR3 nucleotides: TGTGCCAGCAGCTTAGCCTCAGGGGGCAACACTGAAGCTTTCTTT. This codes for CASSLASGGNTEAFF. The chain has TRBV11-3 and TRBJ1-1, with 8 positions matching TRBD1. Germline lookup yields CDR1 SGHNT and CDR2 YENEEA. The CDR3 extends over 15 amino acids. With V trimmed by 1 base and J by 2 bases, 3 bases remained unmatched.

The chain uses TRBV7-2 and TRBJ2-2; TRBD1 matches at 10 bases. CDR3 length: 18 amino acids. Germline values: CDR1 SGHTA, CDR2 FQGNSA. J gave up 6 bases and V 5 bases, and 15 bases lay outside the gene matches. The CDR3 is CASSLRTGGPLVAGELFF. In DNA form, the CDR3 reads TGTGCCAGCAGCCTACGGACAGGGGGGCCCCTCGTGGCCGGGGAGCTGTTTTTT.

The gene calls are TRBV4-1 and TRBJ1-1, with TRBD1 matching over 7 bases. V was pared by 4 bases and J by 3 bases, with 8 bases of the junction left unmatched. CDR3 length equals 15 residues. Germline V CDR1 and CDR2: MGHRA, YSYEKL. Here the CDR3 DNA reads TGCGCCAGCAGCCTATCGGGACAGCCCTACACTGAAGCTTTCTTT. Translated: CASSLSGQPYTEAFF.

This sequence joins TRBV5-8 and TRBJ1-5, with 7 bases matching TRBD1. Germline V gene lookup returns CDR1 SGHTS and CDR2 YDEGEE. The CDR3 runs 15 residues. With V trimmed by 0 bases and J by 3 bases, 3 bases remained unmatched. CDR3 nucleotides: TGTGCCAGCAGCTTGGGAGACAGGGTCAATCAGCCCCAGCATTTT. Translation: CASSLGDRVNQPQHF.

V and J are TRBV2 and TRBJ2-7, with D perhaps TRBD1 (6 bases). The CDR3 is 14 residues long. Germline values: CDR1 SNHLY, CDR2 FYNNEI. V was cut by 8 bases and J by 3 bases, with 17 bases left in between. The CDR3: CASLGGHPNYEQYF. CDR3 DNA sequence: TGTGCCAGCCTTGGGGGCCACCCTAACTACGAGCAGTACTTC.

This chain links TRBV18 with TRBJ1-1; no clear D gene. The CDR3 contains 13 residues. V was shortened by 2 bases and J by 4 bases, with 8 bases between the two germline ends. Germline values: CDR1 KGHSH, CDR2 LQKENI. CDR3 sequence: CASSPGEGTEAFF. The CDR3, as DNA: TGTGCCAGCTCACCAGGGGAGGGCACTGAAGCTTTCTTT.